These T cell receptor beta chains were read from a single sample in a study of blood T cell repertoires in COVID-19. Clones were sequenced by immunoSEQ multiplex PCR, and TCRdb holds only the in-frame ones, with some missing. The sample lists roughly 27,000 clones, 80% to 90% occurring once. Sequenced sample: peripheral blood. The receptors stem from a man aged 55 to 70 with acute or convalescent COVID-19. The CDR3 runs from the conserved cysteine through the conserved F or W. The D gene is left open where the match is weak. Clone sizes are given selectively: once, few, many, or a class where the clone is expanded.

D gene,V gene,J gene,clone size,CDR3 length,CDR3 protein,CDR3 DNA
TRBD2,TRBV6-5,TRBJ2-2,-,15,CASEGLAGRTGELFF,TGTGCCAGCGAGGGACTAGCGGGGCGTACCGGGGAGCTGTTTTTT
-,TRBV7-8,TRBJ1-5,-,15,CASSLKRVSNQPQHF,TGTGCCAGCAGCTTAAAACGGGTTTCCAATCAGCCCCAGCATTTT
TRBD2,TRBV9,TRBJ2-5,-,16,CASSKRLAGEQETQYF,TGTGCCAGCAGCAAAAGACTAGCGGGAGAACAAGAGACCCAGTACTTC
-,TRBV21-1,TRBJ1-2,-,14,CASSKGKGLDGYTF,TGTGCCAGCAGCAAAGGAAAGGGGCTTGATGGCTACACCTTC
-,TRBV28,TRBJ1-5,few,14,CASRSGVANQPQHF,TGTGCCAGCAGATCAGGGGTGGCCAATCAGCCCCAGCATTTT
TRBD2,TRBV5-4,TRBJ2-5,-,14,CASSLAGVQETQYF,TGTGCCAGCTCACTGGCGGGGGTTCAAGAGACCCAGTACTTC
-,TRBV11-2,TRBJ2-5,-,12,CASSPRGETQYF,TGTGCCAGCAGCCCTCGAGGCGAGACCCAGTACTTC
TRBD2,TRBV11-2,TRBJ2-3,-,14,CASSGLAGIDTQYF,TGTGCCAGCAGCGGACTAGCGGGGATAGATACGCAGTATTTT
-,TRBV21-1,TRBJ2-7,-,15,CASSKKEGLRYEQYF,TGTGCCAGCAGCAAGAAAGAAGGACTACGCTACGAGCAGTACTTC
-,TRBV6-5,TRBJ2-7,-,15,CASRLGGTAFYEQYF,TGTGCCAGCAGGCTGGGCGGGACAGCATTTTACGAGCAGTACTTC
-,TRBV24-1,TRBJ2-1,-,15,CATSDLRTGGNEQFF,TGTGCCACCAGTGATTTGAGGACAGGAGGGAATGAGCAGTTCTTC
TRBD2,TRBV10-3,TRBJ2-1,-,18,CAISESLGSSGGNNEQFF,TGTGCCATCAGTGAGTCATTGGGGTCTAGCGGGGGGAACAATGAGCAGTTCTTC
-,TRBV7-9,TRBJ2-7,-,12,CASSLQGVEQYF,TGTGCCAGCAGCCTCCAAGGGGTCGAGCAGTACTTC
TRBD1,TRBV7-2,TRBJ2-3,-,16,CASSPRQGGTLDTQYF,TGTGCCAGCAGCCCAAGACAGGGGGGAACCCTTGATACGCAGTATTTT
-,TRBV18,TRBJ2-1,-,16,CASSPPQGGAYNEQFF,TGTGCCAGCTCACCACCCCAGGGAGGTGCGTACAATGAGCAGTTCTTC
TRBD2,TRBV14,TRBJ2-3,-,21,CASSQDPGWGSLAGSTDTQYF,TGTGCCAGCAGCCAAGACCCCGGCTGGGGGTCACTAGCGGGGAGCACAGATACGCAGTATTTT
TRBD1,TRBV28,TRBJ1-2,-,16,CASSVNQGARNYGYTF,TGTGCCAGCAGCGTTAACCAGGGGGCGCGGAACTATGGCTACACCTTC
TRBD2,TRBV11-2,TRBJ2-7,-,15,CASSPLAAGAYEQYF,TGTGCCAGCAGCCCCCTCGCAGCGGGAGCCTACGAGCAGTACTTC
-,TRBV10-3,TRBJ1-4,-,14,CATRGPSLNEKLFF,TGTGCCACCCGTGGGCCCTCCCTCAATGAAAAACTGTTTTTT
-,TRBV18,TRBJ2-2,-,16,CASSSSGGGLTGELFF,TGTGCCAGCTCATCATCGGGTGGAGGGTTGACCGGGGAGCTGTTTTTT
TRBD2,TRBV10-1,TRBJ2-1,-,16,CASSSTGTSGKDEQFF,TGCGCCAGCAGTTCAACGGGGACTAGCGGGAAGGATGAGCAGTTCTTC
TRBD1,TRBV5-1,TRBJ2-7,-,14,CASSPTGWIYEQYF,TGCGCCAGCAGCCCGACAGGGTGGATCTACGAGCAGTACTTC
TRBD2,TRBV19,TRBJ2-5,-,15,CASSIRLAVKETQYF,TGTGCCAGTAGTATCAGACTAGCGGTTAAAGAGACCCAGTACTTC
TRBD1,TRBV10-1,TRBJ1-1,-,13,CASKGAPNTEAFF,TGCGCCAGCAAGGGGGCCCCGAACACTGAAGCTTTCTTT
TRBD1,TRBV7-2,TRBJ1-1,-,14,CASRHPGQGSEAFF,TGTGCCAGCAGGCATCCGGGACAGGGCTCTGAAGCTTTCTTT
-,TRBV25-1,TRBJ1-1,-,14,CASSHRRDTDGAFF,TGTGCCAGCAGTCACCGACGAGACACTGATGGAGCTTTCTTT
-,TRBV19,TRBJ1-2,-,14,CASSIDGRTKGYTF,TGTGCCAGTAGTATAGATGGCCGGACAAAGGGCTACACCTTC